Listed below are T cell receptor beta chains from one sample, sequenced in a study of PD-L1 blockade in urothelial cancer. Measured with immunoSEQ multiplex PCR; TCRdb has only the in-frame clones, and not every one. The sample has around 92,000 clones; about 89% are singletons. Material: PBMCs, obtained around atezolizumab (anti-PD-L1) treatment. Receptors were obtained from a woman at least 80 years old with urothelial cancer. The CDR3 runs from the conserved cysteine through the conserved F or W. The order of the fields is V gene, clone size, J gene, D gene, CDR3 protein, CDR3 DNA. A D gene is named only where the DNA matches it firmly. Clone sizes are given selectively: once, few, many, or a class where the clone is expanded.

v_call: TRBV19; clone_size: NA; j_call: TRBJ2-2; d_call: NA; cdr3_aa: CASSQTGSNTGELFF; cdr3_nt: TGTGCCAGTAGTCAGACAGGCTCGAACACCGGGGAGCTGTTTTTT
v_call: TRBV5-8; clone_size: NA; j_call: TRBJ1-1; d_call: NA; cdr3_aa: CASSSLTELMNTEAFF; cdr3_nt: TGTGCCAGCAGCTCGCTGACAGAGCTCATGAACACTGAAGCTTTCTTT
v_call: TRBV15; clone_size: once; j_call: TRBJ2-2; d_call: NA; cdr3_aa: CATSSRGGTGELFF; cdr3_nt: TGTGCCACCAGCAGCCGAGGGGGCACCGGGGAGCTGTTTTTT
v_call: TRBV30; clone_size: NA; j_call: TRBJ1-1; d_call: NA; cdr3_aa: CAWGVGGYRAFF; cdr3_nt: TGTGCCTGGGGGGTTGGAGGGTATCGAGCTTTCTTT
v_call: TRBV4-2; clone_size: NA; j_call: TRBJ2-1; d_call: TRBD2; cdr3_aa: CASSFRTSGFNEQFF; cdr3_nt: TGTGCCAGCAGCTTTCGGACTAGCGGGTTCAATGAGCAGTTCTTC
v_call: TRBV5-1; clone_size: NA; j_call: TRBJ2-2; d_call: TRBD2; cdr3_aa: CASSYTSGGAGELFF; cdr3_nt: TGCGCCAGCAGCTATACTAGCGGGGGTGCCGGGGAGCTGTTTTTT
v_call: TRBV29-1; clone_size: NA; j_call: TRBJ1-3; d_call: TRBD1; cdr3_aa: CSVKGQGASYRDTIYF; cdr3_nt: TGCAGCGTAAAAGGACAGGGGGCGTCGTATAGGGACACCATATATTTT
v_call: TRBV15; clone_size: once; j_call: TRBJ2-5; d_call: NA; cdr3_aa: CATSRDRETQYF; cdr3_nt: TGTGCCACCAGCAGAGATCGAGAGACCCAGTACTTC
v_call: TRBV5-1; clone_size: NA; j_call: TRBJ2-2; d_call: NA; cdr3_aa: CASSLGGITGELFF; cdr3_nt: TGCGCCAGCAGCTTGGGGGGCATCACCGGGGAGCTGTTTTTT
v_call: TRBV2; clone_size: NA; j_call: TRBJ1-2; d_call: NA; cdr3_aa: CASSVGEGGGYTF; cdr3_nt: TGTGCCAGCAGTGTCGGGGAGGGCGGGGGCTACACCTTC
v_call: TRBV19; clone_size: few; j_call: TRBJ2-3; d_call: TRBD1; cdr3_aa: CATHRGGTDTQYF; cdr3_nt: TGTGCCACCCACAGGGGTGGCACAGATACGCAGTATTTT
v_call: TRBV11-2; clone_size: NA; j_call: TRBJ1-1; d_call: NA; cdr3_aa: CASCPGDRNTEAFF; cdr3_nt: TGTGCCAGCTGCCCAGGAGACAGGAACACTGAAGCTTTCTTT
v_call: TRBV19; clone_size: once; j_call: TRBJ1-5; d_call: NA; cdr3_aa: CASSTLPGGNQPQHF; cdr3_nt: TGTGCCAGTAGTACCCTTCCGGGGGGCAATCAGCCCCAGCATTTT
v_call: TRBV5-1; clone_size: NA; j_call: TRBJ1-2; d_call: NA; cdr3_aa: CASSLGQSYGYTF; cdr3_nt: TGCGCCAGCAGCTTGGGACAGTCCTATGGCTACACCTTC
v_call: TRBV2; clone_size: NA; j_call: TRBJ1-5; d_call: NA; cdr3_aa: CASSEAEGIPTGNQPQHF; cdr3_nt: TGTGCCAGCAGTGAAGCGGAGGGTATCCCAACGGGCAATCAGCCCCAGCATTTT
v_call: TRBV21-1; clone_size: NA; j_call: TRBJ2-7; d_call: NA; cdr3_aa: CASRVGALAAYEQYF; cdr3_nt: TGTGCCAGCAGAGTAGGGGCCCTAGCGGCCTACGAGCAGTACTTC
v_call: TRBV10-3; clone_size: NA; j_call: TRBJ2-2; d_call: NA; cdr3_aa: CAIMGGTGELFF; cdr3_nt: TGTGCCATCATGGGGGGCACCGGGGAGCTGTTTTTT
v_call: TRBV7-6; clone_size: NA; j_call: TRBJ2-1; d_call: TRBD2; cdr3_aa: CASSLINSRRLAGAVEQFF; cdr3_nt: TGTGCCAGCAGCTTAATAAATTCCAGGCGGCTAGCGGGAGCTGTTGAGCAGTTCTTC
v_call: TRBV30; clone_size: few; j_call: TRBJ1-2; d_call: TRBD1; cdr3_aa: CAGTGGLNGYTF; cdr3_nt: TGTGCCGGAACAGGGGGATTGAATGGCTACACCTTC
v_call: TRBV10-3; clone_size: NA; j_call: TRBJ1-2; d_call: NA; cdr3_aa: CAISESGQGLGYTF; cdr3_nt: TGTGCCATCAGTGAGTCTGGGCAGGGTTTGGGCTACACCTTC
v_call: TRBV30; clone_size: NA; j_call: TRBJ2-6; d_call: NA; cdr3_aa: CAWRRDSGANVLTF; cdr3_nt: TGTGCCTGGAGACGGGACTCTGGGGCCAACGTCCTGACTTTC
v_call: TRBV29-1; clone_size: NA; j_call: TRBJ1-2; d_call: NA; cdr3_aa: CSVGYRVDGYTF; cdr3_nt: TGCAGCGTTGGATACAGGGTAGATGGCTACACCTTC